This passage covers 21 T cell receptor beta chains from one sample sequenced in a study of vaccination effects on CD4 cells after COVID-19. The ViraFEST assay expanded antigen-specific CD4+ T cells with viral peptide pools before sequencing. Having been cultured for ten to eleven days, the cells underwent CD4+ T cell isolation. Prior SARS-CoV-2 infection was absent in the vaccine recipients, as shown by negative nucleocapsid antibodies. Sequencing was performed with immunoSEQ multiplex PCR; in TCRdb, only in-frame clones are kept and a portion is missing. Counted here are about 24,000 clones, around three quarters occurring once; the ten biggest clones make up over 9%. Their recognized antigens are unknown. The material sequenced was CD4+ T cells from PBMCs cultured with HCoV-NL63 spike peptides, taken before COVID-19 vaccination. These receptor sequences come from a human donor who received a COVID-19 vaccine.

The chain has TRBV5-8 and TRBJ1-1; the D is unclear. In germline, CDR1 is SGHTS, CDR2 YDEGEE. CDR3 length equals 13 residues. V shed 1 base and J shed 7 bases, with 11 bases lying between them. Here the CDR3 reads CASSLMGFSEAFF. As DNA, the CDR3 is TGTGCCAGCAGCTTGATGGGATTTAGTGAAGCTTTCTTT.

This rearrangement joins TRBV5-1 to TRBJ2-7, with a possible D match to TRBD1 (6 bases). This CDR3 region has 14 residues. Per the germline V gene, CDR1 is SGHRS and CDR2 is YFSETQ. Trimming took 0 bases from V and 7 from J, leaving 14 bases between them. CDR3 sequence: CASSLGTDRLEQYF. The CDR3 DNA is TGCGCCAGCAGCTTGGGGACAGACCGATTAGAGCAGTACTTC.

This rearrangement joins TRBV9 to TRBJ2-3, with no clear D. The CDR3 totals 15 residues. Germline lookup yields CDR1 SGDLS and CDR2 YYNGEE. The germline V and J ends were trimmed by 0 bases and 1 base, with 9 bases remaining between them. In DNA form, the CDR3 reads TGTGCCAGCAGCGTAGGGGATGTCCGCACAGATACGCAGTATTTT. Amino acid sequence: CASSVGDVRTDTQYF.

Only a few counts were recorded for this clone. This chain links TRBV5-6 with TRBJ1-5; D is ambiguous. Trimming took off 7 bases at V and 11 bases at J, with 22 bases between the two ends. The CDR3 length is 14 residues. From germline, CDR1 is SGHDT and CDR2 YYEEEE. CDR3 loop: CASSYRAGPSTQHF. CDR3 DNA: TGTGCCAGCTCATATCGGGCAGGCCCCTCTACCCAGCATTTT.

The chain is built from TRBV21-1 and TRBJ2-1; TRBD2, the table's D call, lacks a check against the DNA. TRBV21-1 is marked as a pseudogene. CDR3 size: 18 residues. DNA of the CDR3: TGTGCCAGCAGCAAAGACCGCCTAGTAAATTTCTCCTACAATGAGCAGTTCTTC. Translated: CASSKDRLVNFSYNEQFF.

This clone has just a few counts. J is TRBJ1-1 and V is TRBV4-2, with D possibly being TRBD1 (5 bases). The CDR3 is 14 amino acids. Trimming left V 4 bases short and J 5 bases short, with 14 bases between. The germline CDR1 and CDR2 sequences are LGHNA and YNFKEQ. The DNA of the CDR3 is TGTGCCAGCAGCCGAGGACACGGGGAGACTGAAGCTTTCTTT. It yields the protein CASSRGHGETEAFF.

V is TRBV10-3 and J is TRBJ2-1; 7 bases are a match to TRBD2. Germline V gene lookup returns CDR1 ENHRY and CDR2 SYGVKD. Trimming took 6 bases from V and 2 from J; bases not matched to a gene: 4. CDR3 length: 14 residues. CDR3 DNA: TGTGCCATCAGGGGCGGGACTACCTACAATGAGCAGTTCTTC. This encodes CAIRGGTTYNEQFF.

V and J are TRBV4-2 and TRBJ2-1; no firm D call. V was shortened by 4 bases and J by 5 bases, with 18 bases between the two germline ends. Germline CDR1 LGHNA, CDR2 YNFKEQ. The CDR3 spans 16 residues. This chain's CDR3 is CASSPALDLWDNEQFF. The CDR3 nucleotides are TGTGCCAGCAGCCCGGCTCTAGACCTGTGGGACAATGAGCAGTTCTTC.

The chain links TRBV2 to TRBJ1-4; weak D call: TRBD1 (6 bases). V shed 6 bases and J shed 7 bases, with 15 bases lying between them. The CDR3 loop spans 14 amino acids. Germline V gene lookup returns CDR1 SNHLY and CDR2 FYNNEI. Here the CDR3 reads CASRDQEGGEKLFF. The CDR3 DNA reads TGTGCCAGCAGGGACCAGGAAGGGGGTGAAAAACTGTTTTTT. Supplemented by reference TRBV2 and TRBJ1-4, the full variable domain reads EPEVTQTPSHQVTQMGQEVILRCVPISNHLYFYWYRQILGQKVEFLVSFYNNEISEKSEIFDDQFSVERPDGSNFTLKIRSTKLEDSAMYFCASRDQEGGEKLFFGSGTQLSVL.

V gene TRBV11-2 combines with J gene TRBJ2-7, with unresolved D. Germline CDR1 SGHAT, CDR2 FQNNGV. V was pared by 2 bases and J by 0 bases, with 8 bases between. The CDR3 contains 14 residues. The CDR3 DNA reads TGTGCCAGCAGCTTACTAGAGAGCTCCTACGAGCAGTACTTC. It codes for CASSLLESSYEQYF.

V and J are TRBV5-4 and TRBJ2-7; 8 nucleotides line up with TRBD2. CDR3 length equals 16 residues. With 1 base clipped from V and 5 bases from J, the junction kept 11 bases outside the gene matches. Germline V gene lookup returns CDR1 SGHNT and CDR2 YYREEE (reference sequence). In DNA form, the CDR3 reads TGTGCCAGCAGCTTGAATCTAGCGGGCGGATGGAACGAGCAGTACTTC. This translates into CASSLNLAGGWNEQYF.

The chain uses TRBV5-6 and TRBJ1-2, with D possibly TRBD1 on 6 matching bases. Trimming left V 3 bases short and J 3 bases short, with 21 bases between. CDR1 and CDR2 from the germline V gene are SGHDT and YYEEEE. This CDR3 region has 17 residues. CDR3 sequence reads: CASSWESWGAIDYGYTF. DNA for the CDR3: TGTGCCAGCAGCTGGGAGTCGTGGGGGGCAATAGACTATGGCTACACCTTC.

The chain links TRBV3-1 (or the pseudogene TRBV3-2) to TRBJ1-5, with no clear D. V lost 3 bases and J lost 5, with 11 bases in between. This CDR3 region has 14 residues. CDR1 is LGHDT and CDR2 is YNNKEL in the germline V gene (reference sequence). The CDR3 region is CASSHRFSHQPQHF. The CDR3 DNA reads as TGTGCCAGCAGCCATCGTTTTTCCCATCAGCCCCAGCATTTT.

The chain recombines TRBV6-1 with TRBJ1-1; 7 bases are a match to TRBD1. Germline CDR1 is MNHNS and CDR2 is SASEGT. The CDR3 totals 17 residues. J was trimmed by 0 bases and V by 3 bases; bases with no gene match: 10. The CDR3 region has the DNA TGTGCCAGCAGTGACGAATCTCCGGGACAGTTGAACACTGAAGCTTTCTTT. It specifies CASSDESPGQLNTEAFF.

V usage is TRBV25-1 and J usage is TRBJ1-6, with TRBD1 identical over 8 bases. This CDR3 comprises 15 residues. Germline CDR1 and CDR2: MGHDK and SYGVNS. The junction had 11 bases not matched to a gene; V was cut back by 6 bases and J by 10 bases. CDR3 region: CASSNQGATRSPLHF. For the CDR3, the DNA is TGTGCCAGCAGCAATCAGGGGGCAACAAGATCACCCCTCCACTTT.

This chain uses TRBV7-6 with TRBJ1-5; D perhaps matches TRBD1 (6 bases). CDR1 and CDR2 from the germline V gene are SGHVS and FNYEAQ. V was shortened by 5 bases and J by 5 bases, with 16 bases between the two germline ends. The CDR3 is made up of 15 amino acids. The CDR3 region has the DNA TGTGCCAGCAGCCCCCAGGGGCACTCATATCAGCCCCAGCATTTT. Translated, it gives CASSPQGHSYQPQHF.

The J gene is TRBJ2-3, the V gene TRBV7-2; D may be TRBD1 or TRBD2 (5 bases each). The ends were cut back, 5 bases at V and 0 bases at J, with 12 bases in the middle. CDR1 and CDR2 from the germline V gene are SGHTA and FQGNSA. The length of the CDR3 is 15 residues. The CDR3 spells CASSVSGSSTDTQYF. In DNA form, the CDR3 reads TGTGCCAGCAGCGTCTCAGGGAGTAGCACAGATACGCAGTATTTT. The whole variable domain, remainder taken from reference TRBV7-2 and TRBJ2-3, is GAGVSQSPSNKVTEKGKDVELRCDPISGHTALYWYRQSLGQGLEFLIYFQGNSAPDKSGLPSDRFSAERTGGSVSTLTIQRTQQEDSAVYLCASSVSGSSTDTQYFGPGTRLTVL.

V usage is TRBV3-1 (or the pseudogene TRBV3-2) and J usage is TRBJ2-5; 10 bases agree with TRBD2. The CDR3 totals 15 residues. Germline V gene data show CDR1 as LGHDT and CDR2 as YNNKEL (reference sequence). V lost 1 base and J lost 4; bases outside the gene matches: 3. CDR3 bases: TGTGCCAGCAGCCAAGGGACTAGCGGATCAGAGACCCAGTACTTC. Encoded protein: CASSQGTSGSETQYF.

V and J are TRBV6-1 and TRBJ1-2; D might be TRBD1 (6 bases). Germline V gives CDR1 MNHNS, CDR2 SASEGT. V was pared by 1 base and J by 7 bases, with 16 bases between. This CDR3 is built from 15 residues. In DNA, the CDR3 is TGTGCCAGCAGTGAAGGAACGAGCAGGGGAAGTGGCTACACCTTC. As protein: CASSEGTSRGSGYTF.

The chain employs TRBV5-1 and TRBJ1-2; D is unclear. Germline loops: CDR1 SGHRS, CDR2 YFSETQ. There are 12 residues in the CDR3. The germline V and J ends were trimmed by 3 bases and 8 bases, with 11 bases remaining between them. CDR3 nucleotides: TGCGCCAGCAGCTCCCAAGACACGGGCTACACCTTC. It specifies CASSSQDTGYTF.

This chain uses TRBV7-8 with TRBJ2-7, with unresolved D. This CDR3 spans 14 amino acids. Germline CDR1 SGHVS, CDR2 FQNEAQ. V was cut by 1 base and J by 2 bases, with 9 bases left in between. CDR3 protein: CASSLGPTAYEQYF. CDR3 in DNA: TGTGCCAGCAGCTTAGGGCCGACTGCCTACGAGCAGTACTTC.